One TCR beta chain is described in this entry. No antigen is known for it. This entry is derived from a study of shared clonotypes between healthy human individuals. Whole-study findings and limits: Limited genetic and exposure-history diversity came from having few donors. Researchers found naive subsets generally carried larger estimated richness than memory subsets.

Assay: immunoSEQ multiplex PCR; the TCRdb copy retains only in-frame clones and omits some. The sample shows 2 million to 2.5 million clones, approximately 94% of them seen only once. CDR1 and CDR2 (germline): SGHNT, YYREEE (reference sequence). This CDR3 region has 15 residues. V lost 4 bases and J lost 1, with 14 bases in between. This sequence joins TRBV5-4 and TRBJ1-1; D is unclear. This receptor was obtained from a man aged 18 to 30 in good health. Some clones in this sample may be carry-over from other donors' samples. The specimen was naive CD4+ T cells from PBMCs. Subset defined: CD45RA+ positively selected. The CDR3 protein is CASSTPEGGNTEAFF. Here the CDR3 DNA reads TGTGCCAGCAGCACCCCGGAGGGAGGGAACACTGAAGCTTTCTTT.